What follows are 21 T cell receptor beta chains derived from one specimen sequenced in a study of chemoradiotherapy in HPV16-positive cancers. Generated by immunoSEQ multiplex PCR, the TCRdb table keeps only in-frame clones and is missing some. The sample consists of 12,000 or so clones, around 82% of them appearing once. The sample was acquired from a patient who underwent chemoradiotherapy. All receptors come from a human donor with HPV-associated anogenital cancer.

This clone has a handful of counts. The chain couples TRBV18 to TRBJ1-5; the match to TRBD1 covers 7 bases. Per germline, CDR1 KGHSH and CDR2 LQKENI. Trimming took 0 bases from V and 11 from J; bases not matched to a gene: 13. This CDR3 has 16 amino acids. The CDR3, as DNA: TGTGCCAGCTCACCACCCGGGGGGACAGCCGGGGGGGCCCAGCATTTT. Amino acids: CASSPPGGTAGGAQHF.

This sequence joins TRBV30 and TRBJ1-3, with a weak D call TRBD1 (5 bases). The V end lost 0 bases, the J end lost 0 bases, and 9 bases lay between the germline ends. CDR1 and CDR2 (germline): GTSNPN, SVGIG (reference sequence). The CDR3 is 15 residues long. CDR3 DNA sequence: TGTGCCTGGAGTGTACAGGTTTCCTCTGGAAACACCATATATTTT. It yields the protein CAWSVQVSSGNTIYF. Using reference TRBV30 and TRBJ1-3 for the parts outside the CDR3, the full variable domain is SQTIHQWPATLVQPVGSPLSLECTVEGTSNPNLYWYRQAAGRGLQLLFYSVGIGQISSEVPQNLSASRPQDRQFILSSKKLLLSDSGFYLCAWSVQVSSGNTIYFGEGSWLTVV.

V is TRBV6-6 and J is TRBJ1-1; D remains ambiguous. The CDR3 length is 13 residues. V lost 5 bases and J 5 bases, leaving 12 bases between the germline ends. CDR1 MNHNY and CDR2 SVGAGI come from the germline V gene (reference sequence). This CDR3 reads CASSPTPQTEAFF. The DNA for the CDR3 is TGTGCCAGCAGTCCGACACCACAGACTGAAGCTTTCTTT.

The gene calls are TRBV10-3 and TRBJ2-3, with 9 bases that match TRBD1. Losses at the gene ends were 10 bases for V and 5 bases for J; bases not matched to a gene: 13. Germline-derived CDR1 and CDR2 are ENHRY and SYGVKD. The CDR3 runs 15 residues. The CDR3 nucleotides read TGTGCCACCACCAACCGGGACAGGGCTCGAGATACGCAGTATTTT. Translation: CATTNRDRARDTQYF.

The chain carries TRBV28 and TRBJ1-1; D uncertain. There are 13 residues in the CDR3. Germline V gives CDR1 MDHEN, CDR2 SYDVKM. Trimming removed 5 bases at V and 1 base at J, with 8 bases between. This CDR3 reads CASSRYKNTEAFF. CDR3 in DNA: TGTGCCAGCAGTCGGTATAAGAACACTGAAGCTTTCTTT. The full variable domain, rest sourced from reference TRBV28 and TRBJ1-1, is DVKVTQSSRYLVKRTGEKVFLECVQDMDHENMFWYRQDPGLGLRLIYFSYDVKMKEKGDIPEGYSVSREKKERFSLILESASTNQTSMYLCASSRYKNTEAFFGQGTRLTVV.

The chain uses TRBV2 and TRBJ1-1; D call uncertain. The CDR3 runs to 12 residues. The ends were cut back, 4 bases at V and 1 base at J, with 4 bases in the middle. CDR1 is SNHLY and CDR2 is FYNNEI in the germline V gene. The CDR3, as DNA: TGTGCCAGCAGTGGTTGGAACACTGAAGCTTTCTTT. Translation: CASSGWNTEAFF.

The genes are TRBV5-1 and TRBJ2-7, with D possibly being TRBD1 (7 bases). The V end was cut by 3 bases, the J end by 5 bases, with 18 bases between. The CDR3 is made up of 15 amino acids. Germline V CDR1 and CDR2: SGHRS, YFSETQ. CDR3 loop: CASSWTGLGGNEQYF. CDR3 DNA: TGCGCCAGCAGCTGGACAGGCTTGGGGGGAAACGAGCAGTACTTC.

In this sample, this clone turned up a few times. The rearrangement links TRBV19 to TRBJ1-5; D is unresolved. The CDR3 length is 14 residues. V was shortened by 3 bases and J by 1 base, with 7 bases between the two germline ends. Germline V lookup: CDR1 LNHDA, CDR2 SQIVND (reference sequence). The CDR3 sequence: CASSMDSSNQPQHF. The CDR3 DNA follows: TGTGCCAGTAGTATGGATAGCAGCAATCAGCCCCAGCATTTT.

This clone has a single count. The CDR3, as DNA: TGTGCCAGCAGCCAGAAAGGGGGGGACACTGAAGCTTTCTTT. This translates into CASSQKGGDTEAFF. The rearrangement joins TRBV4-2 to TRBJ1-1, with a weak D call TRBD1 (6 bases). The CDR3 sequence is 14 residues long. Germline V gene data show CDR1 as LGHNA and CDR2 as YNFKEQ. The V end lost 3 bases, the J end lost 3 bases, and 11 bases lay between the germline ends.

The chain combines TRBV30 with TRBJ1-3; 9 nucleotides align to TRBD1. The CDR3 spans 15 residues. V lost 2 bases and J lost 4; bases outside the gene matches: 6. The germline V gene encodes CDR1 GTSNPN and CDR2 SVGIG (reference sequence). CDR3 residues: CAWSLPGTGGNTIYF. The CDR3, as DNA: TGTGCCTGGAGTCTTCCCGGGACAGGGGGAAACACCATATATTTT. The full variable domain, in which reference TRBV30 and TRBJ1-3 provide the parts outside the CDR3, is SQTIHQWPATLVQPVGSPLSLECTVEGTSNPNLYWYRQAAGRGLQLLFYSVGIGQISSEVPQNLSASRPQDRQFILSSKKLLLSDSGFYLCAWSLPGTGGNTIYFGEGSWLTVV.

This sequence joins TRBV5-1 and TRBJ1-1; maybe TRBD1 (6 bases). Trimming removed 4 bases from V and 1 base from J, with 11 bases in between. In germline, CDR1 is SGHRS, CDR2 YFSETQ. The CDR3 sequence is 14 residues long. The CDR3: CASSGLQGNTEAFF. DNA of the CDR3: TGCGCCAGCAGCGGGCTACAGGGGAACACTGAAGCTTTCTTT. The whole variable domain, remainder taken from reference TRBV5-1 and TRBJ1-1, is KAGVTQTPRYLIKTRGQQVTLSCSPISGHRSVSWYQQTPGQGLQFLFEYFSETQRNKGNFPGRFSGRQFSNSRSEMNVSTLELGDSALYLCASSGLQGNTEAFFGQGTRLTVV.

This chain joins TRBV7-3 and TRBJ2-5, with D possibly called TRBD1 or TRBD2 (6 bases each). Germline V CDR1 and CDR2: SGHTA, FQGTGA. V lost 2 bases and J lost 4, with 14 bases in between. The CDR3 has 15 residues. The CDR3 DNA is TGTGCCAGCAGCTTATTCGGGGGCGGCGGAGAGACCCAGTACTTC. Its translation is CASSLFGGGGETQYF.

The chain recombines TRBV7-9 with TRBJ2-1; 12 nucleotides align to TRBD2. The length of the CDR3 is 14 residues. Germline V gene lookup returns CDR1 SEHNR and CDR2 FQNEAQ (reference sequence). V gave up 7 bases and J gave up 8 bases; unmatched junction bases: 6. CDR3 bases: TGTGCCAGCAACCTAGCGGGGGGGTCTGATGAGCAGTTCTTC. Residues: CASNLAGGSDEQFF.

This chain joins TRBV28 and TRBJ1-6; tentatively, D is TRBD1 (5 bases). Between the trimmed V and J ends, which lost 5 bases and 10 bases, there was a span of 21 bases. Looked up from germline, CDR1 is MDHEN and CDR2 is SYDVKM. The CDR3 spans 16 residues. Here the CDR3 DNA reads TGTGCCAGCAGTCCGACCCCAGGGAGTGAAGGCTCACCCCTCCACTTT. This codes for CASSPTPGSEGSPLHF.

The V call is TRBV15, the J call TRBJ1-5, with D unclear. Germline V gives CDR1 LNHNV, CDR2 YYDKDF (reference sequence). V was pared by 4 bases and J by 7 bases, with 11 bases between. The CDR3 is made up of 13 amino acids. The CDR3 loop reads CATSITAEQPQHF. The CDR3 coding sequence is TGTGCCACCAGCATCACTGCCGAACAGCCCCAGCATTTT.

The V gene is TRBV11-3, the J gene TRBJ2-1; 9 nucleotides match TRBD1. The CDR3 covers 17 residues. Trimming at V came to 1 base and at J to 8 bases, leaving 12 bases not matched to a gene. Per germline, CDR1 SGHNT and CDR2 YENEEA. CDR3 DNA: TGTGCCAGCAGCTTAGGTCAAGGGACAGGGTTACCGGATGAGCAGTTCTTC. Its protein is CASSLGQGTGLPDEQFF.

The chain carries TRBV28 and TRBJ2-7; D is unclear. Between the trimmed V and J ends, which lost 7 bases and 2 bases, there was a span of 12 bases. The length of the CDR3 is 13 residues. Looked up from germline, CDR1 is MDHEN and CDR2 is SYDVKM. The DNA of the CDR3 is TGTGCCAGCACCGAACACTTGACCTACGAGCAGTACTTC. Protein sequence: CASTEHLTYEQYF.

The rearrangement joins TRBV4-3 to TRBJ2-7, with no clear D. The length of the CDR3 is 14 residues. Trimming removed 0 bases at V and 5 bases at J, with 11 bases between. CDR1 and CDR2 (germline): LGHNA, YSLEER. CDR3 in DNA: TGCGCCAGCAGCCAAGATTCTGCAGGAAACGAGCAGTACTTC. This encodes CASSQDSAGNEQYF.

V gene TRBV5-4 combines with J gene TRBJ1-2, with D hard to call. The CDR3 has 13 residues. V lost 3 bases and J lost 2, with 8 bases in between. From germline, CDR1 is SGHNT and CDR2 YYREEE (reference sequence). The CDR3 spells CASSSASNYGYTF. DNA for the CDR3: TGTGCCAGCAGCTCTGCCTCAAACTATGGCTACACCTTC. The entire variable domain, with the rest obtained from reference TRBV5-4 and TRBJ1-2, is as follows: ETGVTQSPTHLIKTRGQQVTLRCSSQSGHNTVSWYQQALGQGPQFIFQYYREEENGRGNFPPRFSGLQFPNYSSELNVNALELDDSALYLCASSSASNYGYTFGSGTRLTVV.

The chain couples TRBV28 to TRBJ2-7; D gene ambiguous. V lost 3 bases and J lost 6, with 3 bases in between. There are 10 residues in the CDR3. Germline CDR1 MDHEN, CDR2 SYDVKM. This CDR3 reads CASSFVEQYF. For the CDR3, the DNA is TGTGCCAGCAGTTTTGTCGAGCAGTACTTC.

This chain links TRBV7-3 with TRBJ2-7, with 9 bases lining up with TRBD1. The J segment lost 2 bases and the V segment lost 1 base, leaving 12 bases of the junction unmatched. Germline assignment: CDR1 SGHTA and CDR2 FQGTGA. CDR3 size: 18 residues. CDR3 nucleotides: TGTGCCAGCAGCTTAATTGGGACAGGGAACCTCTGTACCTACGAGCAGTACTTC. Translating gives CASSLIGTGNLCTYEQYF.